This TCR beta chain was profiled in a study of blood T cell repertoires in COVID-19. Clones were read by immunoSEQ multiplex PCR, and TCRdb kept only the in-frame ones, dropping some. The sample holds 25,000 to 30,000 clones, approximately 80% seen once. The V end lost 0 bases, the J end lost 1 base, and 9 bases lay between the germline ends. This CDR3 region has 15 residues. Per the germline V gene, CDR1 is LNHNV and CDR2 is YYDKDF (reference sequence). The sample taken for sequencing was peripheral blood. This sequence originates from a woman aged 70 to 79 with acute or convalescent COVID-19. This sequence joins TRBV15 and TRBJ2-5, with unresolved D. CDR3 coding DNA: TGTGCCACCAGCAGAGATAAGCGACTCCAAGAGACCCAGTACTTC. It encodes CATSRDKRLQETQYF. Together with reference TRBV15 and TRBJ2-5, the CDR3 gives the full variable domain: DAMVIQNPRYQVTQFGKPVTLSCSQTLNHNVMYWYQQKSSQAPKLLFHYYDKDFNNEADTPDNFQSRRPNTSFCFLDIRSPGLGDTAMYLCATSRDKRLQETQYFGPGTRLLVL.